This TCR beta chain stems from a study of blood T cell repertoires in COVID-19. Repertoires were generated with immunoSEQ multiplex PCR, while TCRdb's copy carries only in-frame clones and drops some. Of about 470,000 clones listed, roughly 87% are singletons. CDR3 length: 14 residues. V was clipped by 3 bases and J by 5 bases, with 17 bases between them. Germline V lookup: CDR1 GTSNPN, CDR2 SVGIG (reference sequence). V usage is TRBV30 and J usage is TRBJ2-7; a possible D gene is TRBD2 (6 bases). Material: PBMCs or T cells enriched from blood (not recorded which). This sequence was found in a woman aged 18-29 years who had recovered from COVID-19. CDR3 nucleotides: TGTGCCTGGAGAACGGGTATACCGGGGGACGAGCAGTACTTC. Its protein is CAWRTGIPGDEQYF.